Each of the 3 T cell receptor beta chains below was sequenced from the same sample in a study of T cell responses to AZD1222 COVID-19 vaccine listed by TCRdb under 2021. In the paper's terms, the time point label means: baseline before first vaccination. Library prep was done by the immunoSEQ multiplex PCR assay. Sourced from immuneACCESS, this table was stored by TCRdb with only in-frame sequences that have V and J called. A share of the clones is absent; for the studies checked, an unresolved V gene accounts for under half, and the remainder has no known explanation. The sample yields 120,000 or so clones; just over 90% were counted once. Jointly, the top ten make up 7.2% of the sample. The sample was peripheral blood, taken on day 0 of AZD1222 vaccination. The receptors derive from an adult in good health.

The rearrangement uses TRBV11-2 and TRBJ2-3; 9 positions match TRBD2. Germline loops: CDR1 SGHAT, CDR2 FQNNGV. This CDR3 has 18 residues. The V segment lost 1 base and the J segment 6 bases; nucleotides outside the gene matches: 14. CDR3 region: CASSLGLVFGTSMDTQYF. In nucleotides, the CDR3 is TGTGCCAGCAGCTTAGGTCTGGTGTTCGGGACTAGCATGGATACGCAGTATTTT. Drawing the rest from reference TRBV11-2 and TRBJ2-3, the complete variable domain is EAGVAQSPRYKIIEKRQSVAFWCNPISGHATLYWYQQILGQGPKLLIQFQNNGVVDDSQLPKDRFSAERLKGVDSTLKIQPAKLEDSAVYLCASSLGLVFGTSMDTQYFGPGTRLTVL.

V usage is TRBV5-6 and J usage is TRBJ2-3; D unresolved. CDR1 is SGHDT and CDR2 is YYEEEE in the germline V gene. Trimming left V 2 bases short and J 1 base short, with 8 bases between. The CDR3 is made up of 14 amino acids. The CDR3 here is CASSLQSGTDTQYF. The DNA for the CDR3 is TGTGCCAGCAGCTTACAATCAGGCACAGATACGCAGTATTTT.

The chain is built from TRBV11-3 and TRBJ2-1, with 9 positions matching TRBD2. CDR1 and CDR2 from the germline V gene are SGHNT and YENEEA. The CDR3 loop spans 15 amino acids. The V segment lost 1 base and the J segment 6 bases; nucleotides outside the gene matches: 4. The chain's CDR3 is CASSLGGRAGNEQFF. CDR3 nucleotides: TGTGCCAGCAGCTTAGGCGGGAGGGCAGGCAATGAGCAGTTCTTC. Full variable domain (missing parts from reference TRBV11-3 and TRBJ2-1): EAGVVQSPRYKIIEKKQPVAFWCNPISGHNTLYWYLQNLGQGPELLIRYENEEAVDDSQLPKDRFSAERLKGVDSTLKIQPAELGDSAVYLCASSLGGRAGNEQFFGPGTRLTVL.